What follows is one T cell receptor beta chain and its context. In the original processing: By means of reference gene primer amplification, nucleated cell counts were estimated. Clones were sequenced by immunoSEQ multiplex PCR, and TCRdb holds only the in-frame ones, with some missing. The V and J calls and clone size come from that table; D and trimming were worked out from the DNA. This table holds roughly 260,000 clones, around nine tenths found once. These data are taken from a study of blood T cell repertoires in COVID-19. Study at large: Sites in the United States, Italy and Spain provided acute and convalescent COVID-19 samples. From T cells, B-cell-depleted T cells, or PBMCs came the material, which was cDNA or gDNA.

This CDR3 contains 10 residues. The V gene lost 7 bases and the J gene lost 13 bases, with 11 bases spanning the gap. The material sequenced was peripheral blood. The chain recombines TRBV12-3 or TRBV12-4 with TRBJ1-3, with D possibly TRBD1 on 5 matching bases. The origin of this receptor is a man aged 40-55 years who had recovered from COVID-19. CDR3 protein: CASTPGGIYF. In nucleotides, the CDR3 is TGTGCCAGCACCCCGGGGGGAATATATTTT.